Following are 30 T cell receptor beta chains from one sample sequenced in a study of blood T cell repertoires in COVID-19. Profiled with immunoSEQ multiplex PCR; TCRdb holds only in-frame clones, not every one. The sample has about 73,000 clones, around four fifths seen once. The sample taken for sequencing was peripheral blood. These receptors originate from a man between 60 and 70 years old with acute or convalescent COVID-19.

V usage is TRBV6-5 and J usage is TRBJ2-3; a possible D gene is TRBD2 (5 bases). Trimming removed 7 bases at V and 0 bases at J, with 14 bases between. CDR1 is MNHEY, CDR2 SVGAGI, per germline. CDR3 size: 15 residues. CDR3 DNA: TGTGCCAGCACCACGCATGGCGGGAGCACAGATACGCAGTATTTT. It is translated as CASTTHGGSTDTQYF.

V usage is TRBV2 and J usage is TRBJ2-5; D call uncertain. V was pared by 6 bases and J by 2 bases, with 7 bases between. This CDR3 has 12 residues. Germline V gene lookup returns CDR1 SNHLY and CDR2 FYNNEI. CDR3 loop: CASRGYQETQYF. CDR3 nucleotides: TGTGCCAGCAGGGGCTATCAAGAGACCCAGTACTTC.

In DNA form, the CDR3 reads TGTGCCAGCAGCCAAGGGGGGAGGGAAGGGAGCGAGCAGTACGTC. Its translation is CASSQGGREGSEQYV. The V call is TRBV28, the J call TRBJ2-7; D is perhaps TRBD2 (7 bases). The germline V and J ends were trimmed by 6 bases and 6 bases, with 21 bases remaining between them. The germline V gene has CDR1 MDHEN and CDR2 SYDVKM. The CDR3 loop spans 15 amino acids.

The chain employs TRBV19 and TRBJ1-6, with no clear D. The CDR3 covers 12 residues. Trimming took 8 bases from V and 12 from J, leaving 14 bases between them. Germline V lookup: CDR1 LNHDA, CDR2 SQIVND (reference sequence). The CDR3 nucleotides read TGTGCCAGTGATCAGAGAGGAAGACCCCTCCACTTT. This encodes CASDQRGRPLHF. Variable domain in full (rest from reference TRBV19 and TRBJ1-6): DGGITQSPKYLFRKEGQNVTLSCEQNLNHDAMYWYRQDPGQGLRLIYYSQIVNDFQKGDIAEGYSVSREKKESFPLTVTSAQKNPTAFYLCASDQRGRPLHFGNGTRLTVT.

This clone came up once. V is TRBV3-1 (or the pseudogene TRBV3-2) and J is TRBJ2-1; 8 bases map to TRBD1. CDR1 is LGHDT, CDR2 YNNKEL, per germline (reference sequence). CDR3 length: 14 amino acids. Unmatched junction bases numbered 5, after V lost 4 bases and J lost 6 bases. The CDR3, as DNA: TGTGCCAGCAGCCGCGGACAGGGCCCCAATGAGCAGTTCTTC. This codes for CASSRGQGPNEQFF.

The V and J genes are TRBV5-1 and TRBJ2-1; D is perhaps TRBD2 (5 bases). V lost 5 bases, J lost 0 bases, and 15 bases lay in between. Germline lookup yields CDR1 SGHRS and CDR2 YFSETQ. The CDR3 totals 16 residues. The CDR3 DNA is TGCGCCAGCAGTATAACGGTAGCGAGCTCCTACAATGAGCAGTTCTTC. It yields the protein CASSITVASSYNEQFF.

The chain is built from TRBV5-1 and TRBJ1-1; D is unresolved. V lost 1 base and J 2 bases, leaving 12 bases between the germline ends. There are 15 residues in the CDR3. Per germline, CDR1 SGHRS and CDR2 YFSETQ. CDR3 bases: TGCGCCAGCAGCTTGAATCCGCGGGCAAACACTGAAGCTTTCTTT. The encoded protein is CASSLNPRANTEAFF.

A single count supports this clone. V gene TRBV4-1 combines with J gene TRBJ2-5; 10 nucleotides agree with TRBD1. Germline CDR1 is MGHRA and CDR2 is YSYEKL. The CDR3 is made up of 13 amino acids. Losses at the gene ends were 3 bases for V and 5 bases for J; bases not matched to a gene: 0. The CDR3 DNA reads TGCGCCAGCAGCCAGGGACAGGGGGAGACCCAGTACTTC. It translates to CASSQGQGETQYF.

This chain links TRBV5-6 with TRBJ2-3; TRBD2 aligns across 11 bases. Germline V gene lookup returns CDR1 SGHDT and CDR2 YYEEEE. V shed 4 bases and J 4 bases; nucleotides not matched to a gene: 5. This CDR3 is 15 amino acids long. The chain's CDR3 is CASSPGLAGSDTQYF. The CDR3 DNA follows: TGTGCCAGCAGCCCAGGACTAGCGGGCTCAGATACGCAGTATTTT.

In DNA, the CDR3 is TGTGCCAGCGGCGGGTTTTTGGGCAATCAGCCCCAGCATTTT. This codes for CASGGFLGNQPQHF. J is TRBJ1-5 and V is TRBV7-8; no clear D. Germline-derived CDR1 and CDR2 are SGHVS and FQNEAQ. The CDR3 is 14 amino acids. The ends were cut back, 8 bases at V and 2 bases at J, with 13 bases in the middle. The variable domain in full, completed from reference TRBV7-8 and TRBJ1-5, reads GAGVSQSPRYKVAKRGQDVALRCDPISGHVSLFWYQQALGQGPEFLTYFQNEAQLDKSGLPSDRFFAERPEGSVSTLKIQRTQQEDSAVYLCASGGFLGNQPQHFGDGTRLSIL.

The CDR3 here is CATSDLPGLAEGQETQYF. The CDR3 bases are TGTGCCACCAGTGATTTACCGGGACTAGCGGAGGGACAAGAGACCCAGTACTTC. The rearrangement joins TRBV24-1 to TRBJ2-5; 11 positions agree with TRBD2. There are 18 residues in the CDR3. CDR1 is KGHDR, CDR2 SFDVKD, per germline. After removal of 1 base from V and 2 bases from J, the junction contained 8 bases not matched to a gene.

This clone was seen more than once but under ten times. The chain recombines TRBV6-5 with TRBJ2-5; 10 nucleotides line up with TRBD1. V trimming: 5 bases; J trimming: 5 bases; junction bases outside the gene matches: 5. CDR1 MNHEY and CDR2 SVGAGI come from the germline V gene. There are 14 residues in the CDR3. DNA of the CDR3: TGTGCCAGCAGTCGACAGGGGGCTAGGGAGACCCAGTACTTC. The encoded protein is CASSRQGARETQYF.

The chain uses TRBV10-1 and TRBJ2-1, with TRBD1 as a possible D gene (6 bases). This CDR3 region has 14 residues. Germline V CDR1 and CDR2: WNHNN, SYGVQD (reference sequence). Trimming cost V 5 bases and J 7 bases, with 15 bases left between them. This CDR3 reads CASSRGGGENEQFF. Written as DNA, the CDR3 is TGCGCCAGCAGTCGAGGGGGTGGTGAGAATGAGCAGTTCTTC.

The rearrangement links TRBV2 to TRBJ1-5, with D perhaps TRBD1 (6 bases). The V gene lost 6 bases and the J gene lost 0 bases, with 12 bases spanning the gap. This CDR3 contains 15 residues. In germline, CDR1 is SNHLY, CDR2 FYNNEI. CDR3 sequence (DNA): TGTGCCAGCAGCATCCAGGGGTTTAGCAATCAGCCCCAGCATTTT. Residues: CASSIQGFSNQPQHF.

This sequence joins TRBV28 and TRBJ1-4; TRBD1 agrees at 9 bases. The CDR3 loop spans 16 amino acids. Germline CDR1 MDHEN, CDR2 SYDVKM. Losses at the gene ends were 5 bases for V and 0 bases for J; bases not matched to a gene: 4. CDR3 DNA: TGTGCCAGCAGTCCGCGACAGGGGGCAACTAATGAAAAACTGTTTTTT. This codes for CASSPRQGATNEKLFF.

This chain joins TRBV9 and TRBJ1-1, with 8 bases fitting TRBD1. CDR3 size: 15 residues. CDR1 SGDLS and CDR2 YYNGEE come from the germline V gene. The junction had 7 bases not matched to a gene; V was cut back by 4 bases and J by 2 bases. The CDR3 region has the DNA TGTGCCAGCAGCTCAGGGGGCGTTTCCAACACTGAAGCTTTCTTT. It specifies CASSSGGVSNTEAFF. The full variable domain, completed using reference TRBV9 and TRBJ1-1, is DSGVTQTPKHLITATGQRVTLRCSPRSGDLSVYWYQQSLDQGLQFLIQYYNGEERAKGNILERFSAQQFPDLHSELNLSSLELGDSALYFCASSSGGVSNTEAFFGQGTRLTVV.

The gene calls are TRBV18 and TRBJ2-7; 14 bases agree with TRBD2. V shed 2 bases and J 5 bases; nucleotides not matched to a gene: 2. In germline, CDR1 is KGHSH, CDR2 LQKENI. The CDR3 has 15 amino acids. The CDR3 sequence: CASSPGTSGSNEQYF. The CDR3 DNA follows: TGTGCCAGCTCACCAGGGACTAGCGGGAGCAACGAGCAGTACTTC.

This chain joins TRBV28 and TRBJ2-3; 9 bases fit TRBD2. The ends lost 3 bases at V and 4 bases at J; junction bases unmatched: 8. This CDR3 spans 16 amino acids. Germline V lookup: CDR1 MDHEN, CDR2 SYDVKM. CDR3 sequence (DNA): TGTGCCAGCAGTTTCCCCATCGGCGGGAGGGCAGATACGCAGTATTTT. Its protein is CASSFPIGGRADTQYF.

In this sample, this clone turned up a few times. The rearrangement links TRBV3-1 (or the pseudogene TRBV3-2) to TRBJ2-5; 8 bases line up with TRBD1. Germline CDR1 and CDR2: LGHDT and YNNKEL (reference sequence). The CDR3 consists of 14 residues. V was pared by 5 bases and J by 2 bases, with 4 bases of the junction left unmatched. CDR3 region: CASSGDRRQETQYF. DNA for the CDR3: TGTGCCAGCAGCGGGGACAGGCGACAAGAGACCCAGTACTTC.

V gene TRBV2 combines with J gene TRBJ2-5; D perhaps matches TRBD1 (6 bases). The CDR3 has 14 residues. The V end lost 4 bases, the J end lost 4 bases, and 13 bases lay between the germline ends. The V gene's germline CDR1 is SNHLY and CDR2 FYNNEI. CDR3 DNA: TGTGCCAGCAGTGTACAGGGAACGGGAGAGACCCAGTACTTC. The encoded protein is CASSVQGTGETQYF. The variable domain in full, completed from reference TRBV2 and TRBJ2-5, reads EPEVTQTPSHQVTQMGQEVILRCVPISNHLYFYWYRQILGQKVEFLVSFYNNEISEKSEIFDDQFSVERPDGSNFTLKIRSTKLEDSAMYFCASSVQGTGETQYFGPGTRLLVL.

The chain employs TRBV3-1 (or the pseudogene TRBV3-2) and TRBJ1-3; D gene ambiguous. Germline CDR1 and CDR2: LGHDT and YNNKEL (reference sequence). Trimming left V 1 base short and J 7 bases short, with 20 bases between. This CDR3 has 17 residues. CDR3 coding DNA: TGTGCCAGCAGCCAAGGGTCAGATACCACTCACGGGAACACCATATATTTT. Amino acid sequence: CASSQGSDTTHGNTIYF.

This clone has just a few counts. The chain employs TRBV21-1 and TRBJ1-5; the DNA was not compared with TRBD1, the D call given in the table. TRBV21-1 is flagged as a pseudogene. This CDR3 contains 14 residues. CDR3 loop: CASTQPRGNQPQHF. In DNA form, the CDR3 reads TGTGCCAGCACCCAGCCCAGGGGCAATCAGCCCCAGCATTTT.

This clone was detected only a few times. The rearrangement uses TRBV5-1 and TRBJ2-7; TRBD2 is a possible D gene (6 bases). Germline CDR1 reads SGHRS; CDR2 reads YFSETQ. The length of the CDR3 is 14 residues. Trimming shortened V by 4 bases and J by 7 bases, and 18 bases separated the two germline ends. CDR3 nucleotide sequence: TGCGCCAGCAGCCCGGGGGTCCGGGTGGGAGAGCAGTACTTC. It translates to CASSPGVRVGEQYF.

This chain links TRBV5-6 with TRBJ1-2; unclear D gene. This CDR3 has 12 amino acids. Germline V gives CDR1 SGHDT, CDR2 YYEEEE. Trimming removed 5 bases at V and 5 bases at J, with 10 bases between. The chain's CDR3 is CASSPVGYGYTF. As DNA, the CDR3 is TGTGCCAGCAGTCCGGTCGGGTATGGCTACACCTTC.

The chain employs TRBV28 and TRBJ2-2; TRBD1 might be the D (5 bases). Germline loops: CDR1 MDHEN, CDR2 SYDVKM. Trimming pared 3 bases from V and 2 bases from J, leaving 10 bases between. The CDR3 runs to 15 residues. The CDR3 DNA is TGTGCCAGCAGTTTTAATCAGGGAAACACCGGGGAGCTGTTTTTT. Translation: CASSFNQGNTGELFF.

The V gene is TRBV28, the J gene TRBJ2-5, with TRBD1 identical over 8 bases. The CDR3 runs to 15 residues. Germline assignment: CDR1 MDHEN and CDR2 SYDVKM. V shed 5 bases, J shed 1 base, and the junction held 6 bases outside the gene matches. The CDR3 loop is CASSGRGRGQETQYF. Here the CDR3 DNA reads TGTGCCAGCAGTGGCAGGGGGCGGGGCCAAGAGACCCAGTACTTC.

The rearrangement links TRBV2 to TRBJ1-5; possible D gene TRBD1, 5 bases. Germline V gene lookup returns CDR1 SNHLY and CDR2 FYNNEI. The CDR3 is 14 residues long. Trimming left V 2 bases short and J 7 bases short, with 12 bases between. The CDR3 protein is CASSEQGLRQPQHF. Written as DNA, the CDR3 is TGTGCCAGCAGTGAACAGGGCCTAAGGCAGCCCCAGCATTTT.

This clone was detected once. The V call is TRBV5-1, the J call TRBJ1-1; D possibly corresponds to TRBD1 (6 bases). Germline-derived CDR1 and CDR2 are SGHRS and YFSETQ. V dropped 3 bases and J dropped 2 bases, with 14 bases sitting between them. The CDR3 totals 15 residues. CDR3 bases: TGCGCCAGCAGCTGGAGTACAGGGCTTAACACTGAAGCTTTCTTT. Its protein product is CASSWSTGLNTEAFF.

This rearrangement joins TRBV5-6 to TRBJ1-1; D gene uncertain. This CDR3 spans 14 amino acids. CDR1 and CDR2 (germline): SGHDT, YYEEEE. The ends were cut back, 6 bases at V and 0 bases at J, with 12 bases in the middle. In DNA form, the CDR3 reads TGTGCCAGCAACACCTTCCCCATGAACACTGAAGCTTTCTTT. This sequence encodes CASNTFPMNTEAFF.

V usage is TRBV25-1 and J usage is TRBJ1-4; 7 nucleotides match TRBD1. The germline CDR1 and CDR2 sequences are MGHDK and SYGVNS. CDR3 length: 14 residues. Trimming removed 2 bases from V and 7 bases from J; junction bases left unmatched: 4. CDR3 DNA sequence: TGTGCCAGCAGTGAAGGGGACAGTGGTGAAAAACTGTTTTTT. It encodes CASSEGDSGEKLFF. The full variable domain, with the rest looked up from reference TRBV25-1 and TRBJ1-4, is EADIYQTPRYLVIGTGKKITLECSQTMGHDKMYWYQQDPGMELHLIHYSYGVNSTEKGDLSSESTVSRIRTEHFPLTLESARPSHTSQYLCASSEGDSGEKLFFGSGTQLSVL.